One and the same sample provided the 25 T cell receptor beta chains below, sequenced in a study of T cells in Graves' hyperthyroidism and ophthalmopathy. TCR beta CDR3 regions were amplified from RNA. The HTBI set primed first-round TCR CDR3 RT-PCR. TCRdb called the multiplex PCR reads again in MiXCR, with one record for every CDR3 protein. The sample carries some 500,000 distinct CDR3 sequences, about 15% recorded once. Material: blood. The source of these receptors is a woman aged 30 to 39 with Graves' ophthalmopathy.

This clonotype showed up many times. The gene calls are TRBV12-3 or TRBV12-4 and TRBJ2-3; no clear D gene. Deletions cut 7 bases from V and 2 bases from J, with 19 bases between. The CDR3 sequence is 16 residues long. CDR3 sequence (DNA): TGTGCCAGCACCCTTTATTTGGGGTCCTACACAGATACGCAGTATTTT. Translating it yields CASTLYLGSYTDTQYF.

This clonotype was counted many times. The chain carries TRBV28 and TRBJ1-6, with D possibly matching TRBD1 (5 bases). Germline V gives CDR1 MDHEN, CDR2 SYDVKM. The ends were cut back, 5 bases at V and 14 bases at J, with 22 bases in the middle. The CDR3 is 15 residues long. CDR3 in DNA: TGTGCCAGCAGTCCCTTGGGGCACCTCCCTAGATCCCTCCACTTT. It translates to CASSPLGHLPRSLHF.

This sequence joins TRBV25-1 and TRBJ2-3; TRBD2 matches 8 bases. The trim removed 1 base at V and 3 bases at J, leaving 6 bases unmatched. CDR3 size: 16 residues. The germline V gene encodes CDR1 MGHDK and CDR2 SYGVNS. This chain's CDR3 is CASSESRGGRTDTQYF. The CDR3 bases are TGTGCCAGCAGTGAATCCAGGGGCGGGAGGACAGATACGCAGTATTTT.

In regard to this clonotype: A much bigger clone sits one base away, suggesting this may be a read error. The chain links TRBV12-3 or TRBV12-4 to TRBJ1-3; no clear D gene. Trimming removed 5 bases at V and 8 bases at J, with 13 bases between. The CDR3 runs 13 residues. In DNA, the CDR3 is TGTGCCAGCAGTGTCGACGACGGAGACACCATATATTTT. It codes for CASSVDDGDTIYF.

This chain connects TRBV5-1 to TRBJ2-7; TRBD1 matches at 7 bases. There are 15 residues in the CDR3. Losses at the gene ends were 0 bases for V and 3 bases for J; bases not matched to a gene: 6. Per the germline V gene, CDR1 is SGHRS and CDR2 is YFSETQ. CDR3: CASSLAETGLYEQYF. For the CDR3, the DNA is TGCGCCAGCAGCTTGGCTGAGACAGGGCTCTACGAGCAGTACTTC.

The sample holds many counts of this clonotype. This chain uses TRBV10-3 with TRBJ2-7, with 10 bases fitting TRBD2. The CDR3 extends over 17 amino acids. The V gene end was trimmed by 0 bases and the J gene end by 5 bases; junction bases not matched to a gene: 10. The V gene's germline CDR1 is ENHRY and CDR2 SYGVKD. The CDR3 region is CAISESLLGLAGDEQYF. CDR3 DNA sequence: TGTGCCATCAGTGAGTCTTTATTAGGGCTAGCGGGAGACGAGCAGTACTTC.

V is TRBV7-2 and J is TRBJ2-6; no clear D. The CDR3 spans 15 residues. Trimming stripped 6 bases from V and 2 bases from J, with 11 bases between. In germline, CDR1 is SGHTA, CDR2 FQGNSA. The CDR3 region is CASRRGLTGANVLTF. In DNA form, the CDR3 reads TGTGCCAGCAGGCGTGGGCTGACTGGGGCCAACGTCCTGACTTTC. Full variable domain (remainder filled in from reference TRBV7-2 and TRBJ2-6): GAGVSQSPSNKVTEKGKDVELRCDPISGHTALYWYRQSLGQGLEFLIYFQGNSAPDKSGLPSDRFSAERTGGSVSTLTIQRTQQEDSAVYLCASRRGLTGANVLTFGAGSRLTVL.

This clonotype was detected many times. V is TRBV18 and J is TRBJ2-5; perhaps TRBD1 as D (5 bases). Trimming took off 3 bases at V and 0 bases at J, with 11 bases between the two ends. Germline CDR1 is KGHSH and CDR2 is LQKENI. CDR3 length: 15 residues. The CDR3 DNA sequence: TGTGCCAGCTCACCTAAAGACAGTCACCAAGAGACCCAGTACTTC. Its protein product is CASSPKDSHQETQYF.

The rearrangement uses TRBV6-1 and TRBJ2-5, with no clear D. CDR1 is MNHNS, CDR2 SASEGT, per germline. This CDR3 has 10 amino acids. Trimming pared 7 bases from V and 8 bases from J, leaving 8 bases between. The CDR3 reads CASNHPTQYF. The CDR3 nucleotides are TGTGCCAGCAACCACCCCACCCAGTACTTC.

This clonotype was seen many times. This chain links TRBV5-1 with TRBJ2-2; D is uncertain. The CDR3 is 15 amino acids. Trimming pared 0 bases from V and 1 base from J, leaving 7 bases between. Germline CDR1 and CDR2: SGHRS and YFSETQ. CDR3 residues: CASSLDGENTGELFF. For the CDR3, the DNA is TGCGCCAGCAGCTTGGATGGGGAGAACACCGGGGAGCTGTTTTTT.

This clonotype was seen at least ten times. V and J are TRBV12-3 or TRBV12-4 and TRBJ2-2; 10 bases match TRBD1. The CDR3 sequence is 16 residues long. Trimming took 6 bases from V and 4 from J; bases not matched to a gene: 8. CDR3 sequence reads: CASRTPGTGVTGELFF. The CDR3, as DNA: TGTGCCAGCAGAACTCCCGGGACAGGGGTCACCGGGGAGCTGTTTTTT.

This clonotype has a count of ten or more. This chain joins TRBV28 and TRBJ2-7; 8 bases agree with TRBD2. Looked up from germline, CDR1 is MDHEN and CDR2 is SYDVKM. The junction had 11 bases not matched to a gene; V was cut back by 1 base and J by 6 bases. The CDR3 extends over 16 amino acids. CDR3 DNA sequence: TGTGCCAGCAGTTTATTTTCCGGCGGGAGGCCGGGCGAGCAGTACTTC. As protein: CASSLFSGGRPGEQYF.

This clonotype was observed at least ten times. CDR3 in amino acids: CASSGVRDTQYF. The CDR3 nucleotides are TGTGCCAGCAGTGGGGTTCGGGATACGCAGTATTTT. The rearrangement joins TRBV2 to TRBJ2-3; no definite D call. Germline CDR1 is SNHLY and CDR2 is FYNNEI. The V end was cut by 4 bases, the J end by 6 bases, with 8 bases between. This CDR3 is 12 amino acids long.

The table lists this clonotype with many counts. This chain links TRBV7-9 with TRBJ2-1; D might be TRBD2 (5 bases). This CDR3 contains 15 residues. The germline CDR1 and CDR2 sequences are SEHNR and FQNEAQ (reference sequence). With 1 base removed from V and 2 bases from J, the gap between germline ends came to 9 bases. The CDR3 region is CASSLVLAPYNEQFF. The CDR3 bases are TGTGCCAGCAGCTTAGTCCTAGCCCCCTACAATGAGCAGTTCTTC.

A few counts support this clonotype. V is TRBV5-1 and J is TRBJ2-3; 12 bases are shared with TRBD2. Looked up from germline, CDR1 is SGHRS and CDR2 is YFSETQ. Trimming cost V 0 bases and J 5 bases; bases outside gene matches: 10. There are 18 residues in the CDR3. The CDR3 loop reads CASSLALLLAGGRDTQYF. The CDR3 DNA reads as TGCGCCAGCAGCTTGGCCCTACTCCTAGCGGGAGGGCGAGATACGCAGTATTTT.

This clonotype has only a few counts. One end of the junction does not line up with germline, which may come from a read error. The chain carries TRBV28 and TRBJ2-7, with D possibly TRBD2 on 5 matching bases. CDR1 and CDR2 (germline): MDHEN, SYDVKM. The CDR3 is made up of 17 amino acids. In DNA form, the CDR3 reads TGTACCAGCAGTTTACTGGCAGGCAGGTGGAGGACCTACGAGCAGTACTTC. Translation gives CTSSLLAGRWRTYEQYF.

This clonotype was observed at least ten times. The chain has TRBV2 and TRBJ1-5, with TRBD1 as a possible D gene (5 bases). Germline V gives CDR1 SNHLY, CDR2 FYNNEI. The CDR3 contains 14 residues. V gave up 2 bases and J gave up 9 bases, with 14 bases separating them. Written as DNA, the CDR3 is TGTGCCAGCAGTGAAAATTCCCAGGGTGGGCCCCAGCATTTT. Protein sequence: CASSENSQGGPQHF.

This clonotype has at least ten counts. This chain connects TRBV6-2 or TRBV6-3 to TRBJ2-2; the match to TRBD1 covers 8 bases. CDR3 length: 15 residues. Germline values: CDR1 MNHEY, CDR2 SVGEGT. V was clipped by 5 bases and J by 1 base; unmatched bases: 3. As DNA, the CDR3 is TGTGCCAGCAGTCCCGGGACAGGGAACACCGGGGAGCTGTTTTTT. This translates into CASSPGTGNTGELFF.

The chain is built from TRBV3-1 and TRBJ2-2, with TRBD1 identical over 8 bases. The CDR3 contains 14 residues. Germline V gene sequence: CDR1 LGHDT, CDR2 YNNKEL (reference sequence). J gave up 7 bases and V 8 bases, and 9 bases lay outside the gene matches. CDR3 sequence (DNA): TGTGCCAGCGGTCGACAGGGGCACGGCGGGGAGCTGTTTTTT. This translates into CASGRQGHGGELFF.

This clonotype has ten or more counts. The chain recombines TRBV20-1 with TRBJ2-3, with 8 bases that match TRBD2. The CDR3 sequence is 13 residues long. V was clipped by 5 bases and J by 0 bases; unmatched bases: 1. Germline CDR1 DFQATT, CDR2 SNEGSKA (reference sequence). The CDR3 DNA follows: TGCAGTGCTTTAGCGGGGAGCACAGATACGCAGTATTTT. This sequence encodes CSALAGSTDTQYF.

This clonotype was observed at least ten times. The chain combines TRBV20-1 with TRBJ2-5, with D uncertain. Trimming removed 3 bases from V and 2 bases from J, with 1 base in between. Germline V CDR1 and CDR2: DFQATT, SNEGSKA (reference sequence). This CDR3 has 10 residues. The CDR3 protein is CSASQETQYF. The CDR3 DNA follows: TGCAGTGCTAGTCAAGAGACCCAGTACTTC.

This clonotype has a count of ten or more. The chain is built from TRBV24-1 and TRBJ2-5; D is possibly TRBD1 (7 bases). The germline gives CDR1 KGHDR, CDR2 SFDVKD. Trimming pared 1 base from V and 2 bases from J, leaving 13 bases between. The CDR3 is made up of 16 amino acids. CDR3 nucleotides: TGTGCCACCAGTGATTTTCGCGGGACAGAACAAGAGACCCAGTACTTC. It encodes CATSDFRGTEQETQYF.

This clonotype was observed many times. The chain has TRBV2 and TRBJ2-5, with D uncertain. V was cut by 2 bases and J by 5 bases, with 6 bases left in between. This CDR3 comprises 12 residues. CDR1 is SNHLY, CDR2 FYNNEI, per germline. For the CDR3, the DNA is TGTGCCAGCAGTGAATTACAGGAGACCCAGTACTTC. This encodes CASSELQETQYF.

This clonotype was seen repeatedly, ten times or more. The V gene is TRBV20-1, the J gene TRBJ2-7; the D gene could be TRBD1 or TRBD2 (5 bases each). V gave up 5 bases and J gave up 4 bases, with 21 bases separating them. The CDR3 spans 15 residues. CDR1 and CDR2 (germline): DFQATT, SNEGSKA (reference sequence). The CDR3 coding sequence is TGCAGTGCTCCGGACGAGGGGTACGGAGCTTACGAGCAGTACTTC. Amino acids: CSAPDEGYGAYEQYF.

The table lists this clonotype with many counts. The chain recombines TRBV7-9 with TRBJ1-1; a weak D match, TRBD1 (6 bases). The V and J ends lost 5 bases and 3 bases respectively, with 13 bases between them. Germline loops: CDR1 SEHNR, CDR2 FQNEAQ (reference sequence). This CDR3 comprises 14 residues. Here the CDR3 reads CASSETGTHTEAFF. In nucleotides, the CDR3 is TGTGCCAGCAGCGAAACAGGGACCCACACTGAAGCTTTCTTT.